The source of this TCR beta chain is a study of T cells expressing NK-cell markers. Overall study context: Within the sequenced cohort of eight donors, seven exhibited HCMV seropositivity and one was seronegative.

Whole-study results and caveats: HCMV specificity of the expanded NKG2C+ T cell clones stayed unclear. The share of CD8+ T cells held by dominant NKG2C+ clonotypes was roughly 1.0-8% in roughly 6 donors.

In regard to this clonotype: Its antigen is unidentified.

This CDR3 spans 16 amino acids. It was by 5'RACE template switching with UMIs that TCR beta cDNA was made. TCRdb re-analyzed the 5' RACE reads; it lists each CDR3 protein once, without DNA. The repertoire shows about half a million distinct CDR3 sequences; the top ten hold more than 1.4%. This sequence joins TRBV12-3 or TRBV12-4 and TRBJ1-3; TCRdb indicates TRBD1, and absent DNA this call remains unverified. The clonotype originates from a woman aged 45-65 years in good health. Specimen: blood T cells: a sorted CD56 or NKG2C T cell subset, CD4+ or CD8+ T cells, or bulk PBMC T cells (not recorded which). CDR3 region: CASSLTRGTSGNTIYF.